This T cell receptor (beta chain) stems from a study of blood T cell repertoires in COVID-19. Study in general: Both acute and convalescent COVID-19 samples were obtained from the United States, Italy and Spain.

This clone was observed a single time. Followed over time, Seattle patients had been enrolled while infection was active. The assay was immunoSEQ multiplex PCR, and TCRdb's table has in-frame clones only and misses some. This repertoire shows about 360,000 clones, 86% found once; its top ten account for just over 7%. CDR3 length equals 16 residues. V lost 5 bases, J lost 0 bases, and 15 bases lay in between. Germline CDR1 is MNHEY and CDR2 is SVGEGT. The sequence was collected from a woman aged 55-70 years with COVID-19, enrolled during active disease. This chain connects TRBV6-2 or TRBV6-3 to TRBJ2-3; possible D gene TRBD1, 5 bases. The material sequenced was peripheral blood. The CDR3 sequence: CASSLDTFSSTDTQYF. DNA for the CDR3: TGTGCCAGCAGTCTGGACACCTTCTCTAGCACAGATACGCAGTATTTT.